What follows are 10 T cell receptor beta chains derived from one specimen sequenced in a study of regulatory T cells in long-lasting Graves disease. The time point is: persistent/refractory GD, antithyroid drugs over 5 years with positive TRAb. TCR sequences were obtained from RNA taken from PBMCs. With iRepertoire HTBI primers and Arm-PCR of CDR3 regions, TCR beta libraries were built. Each CDR3 protein gets one entry after TCRdb re-called the multiplex PCR reads with MiXCR. This sample has 500,000 to 700,000 distinct CDR3 sequences, with about 30% found just once. Source: peripheral blood mononuclear cells (PBMCs), taken when the disease was refractory, from a patient treated with antithyroid drugs. These receptor sequences come from a female donor with Graves disease.

The chain links TRBV20-1 to TRBJ2-3, with 11 bases fitting TRBD2. Germline V gene sequence: CDR1 DFQATT, CDR2 SNEGSKA (reference sequence). CDR3 length: 17 residues. V dropped 0 bases and J dropped 1; count of bases not matched to a gene: 6. CDR3 residues: CSAREGGLAEGTDTQYF. CDR3 sequence (DNA): TGCAGTGCTAGAGAGGGGGGACTAGCGGAGGGCACAGATACGCAGTATTTT.

The table lists this clonotype with many counts. This chain uses TRBV12-3 or TRBV12-4 with TRBJ1-1; D perhaps matches TRBD1 (6 bases). Between the trimmed V and J ends, which lost 2 bases and 1 base, there was a span of 11 bases. The CDR3 covers 15 residues. CDR3 coding DNA: TGTGCCAGCAGTTTACCGGGGGCCCGGAACACTGAAGCTTTCTTT. It codes for CASSLPGARNTEAFF.

The chain combines TRBV2 with TRBJ2-7; D remains unclear. The CDR3 is made up of 15 amino acids. Germline CDR1 SNHLY, CDR2 FYNNEI. Trimming shortened V by 6 bases and J by 0 bases, and 15 bases separated the two germline ends. This CDR3 reads CASRPTTGISYEQYF. The CDR3 bases are TGTGCCAGCAGACCTACGACTGGAATCTCCTACGAGCAGTACTTC.

There are a few counts of this clonotype. The chain has TRBV6-2 or TRBV6-3 and TRBJ2-2; 14 bases agree with TRBD2. The CDR3 is 18 residues long. The germline V gene has CDR1 MNHEY and CDR2 SVGEGT. The ends lost 4 bases at V and 5 bases at J; junction bases unmatched: 9. CDR3 sequence (DNA): TGTGCCAGCAGTTCTCGACTAGCGGGAGGGGGGGTAACCGGGGAGCTGTTTTTT. The encoded protein is CASSSRLAGGGVTGELFF.

In its sample, this clonotype was seen many times. V gene TRBV27 combines with J gene TRBJ2-7; TRBD1 is a possible D gene (5 bases). The germline V gene has CDR1 MNHEY and CDR2 SMNVEV (reference sequence). Trimming pared 7 bases from V and 7 bases from J, leaving 17 bases between. The CDR3 is made up of 13 amino acids. This chain's CDR3 is CASIGDTRGEQYF. CDR3 sequence (DNA): TGTGCCAGCATAGGTGATACAAGGGGAGAGCAGTACTTC.

J is TRBJ1-2 and V is TRBV20-1, with 9 bases fitting TRBD1. V lost 0 bases and J lost 6; bases outside the gene matches: 11. The germline V gene has CDR1 DFQATT and CDR2 SNEGSKA (reference sequence). This CDR3 has 16 amino acids. CDR3 protein: CSARDAGQGATDGYTF. DNA for the CDR3: TGCAGTGCTAGAGACGCGGGACAGGGCGCTACGGATGGCTACACCTTC.

This chain's CDR3 is CASSSQGTHQETQYF. In nucleotides, the CDR3 is TGTGCCAGTTCATCCCAAGGGACTCACCAAGAGACCCAGTACTTC. The chain carries TRBV13 and TRBJ2-5; perhaps TRBD2 as D (6 bases). V dropped 9 bases and J dropped 0 bases, with 17 bases sitting between them. Germline V gene sequence: CDR1 PRHDT, CDR2 FYEKMQ (reference sequence). This CDR3 has 15 residues.

The rearrangement joins TRBV7-2 to TRBJ1-4; TRBD1 might be the D (6 bases). V was pared by 1 base and J by 5 bases, with 11 bases between. The CDR3 covers 15 residues. The V gene's germline CDR1 is SGHTA and CDR2 FQGNSA. The CDR3 reads CASSLVAGVNEKLFF. The DNA for the CDR3 is TGTGCCAGCAGCTTAGTTGCAGGGGTCAATGAAAAACTGTTTTTT.

The sample holds a few counts of this clonotype. This sequence joins TRBV19 and TRBJ1-5, with TRBD1 as a possible D gene (5 bases). V lost 3 bases and J 5 bases, leaving 8 bases between the germline ends. Germline-derived CDR1 and CDR2 are LNHDA and SQIVND (reference sequence). This CDR3 is built from 13 residues. The CDR3 here is CASSIQGDQPQHF. In nucleotides, the CDR3 is TGTGCCAGTAGTATCCAAGGGGATCAGCCCCAGCATTTT.

This clonotype has a count of ten or more. The chain joins TRBV6-1 to TRBJ1-2; no definite D call. Trimming stripped 4 bases from V and 2 bases from J, with 17 bases between. Germline values: CDR1 MNHNS, CDR2 SASEGT. The CDR3 loop spans 16 amino acids. The CDR3 sequence: CASSALAREHNYGYTF. DNA of the CDR3: TGTGCCAGCAGTGCCCTTGCGAGGGAGCACAACTATGGCTACACCTTC.